Listed below are T cell receptor beta chains from one sample, sequenced in a study of Ad26.COV2.S vaccination and SARS-CoV-2 variants. Sequenced by immunoSEQ multiplex PCR; TCRdb stores in-frame clones only, minus some. This sample yields 400,000 to 450,000 clones, of which approximately 90% are seen a single time; less than 2% belongs to the top ten. The specimen was peripheral blood, collected in a trial of Ad26.COV2.S vaccine versus placebo. The receptors come from a person between 18 and 65 years old who received the Ad26.COV2.S COVID-19 vaccine or a placebo. Each CDR3 is given with its conserved first and last residue. A D gene is named only where the DNA matches it firmly. Not all rows give a size; the values are once, few, many and, for expanded clones, a class.

D	J	size	V	CDR3	DNA
NA	TRBJ2-7	NA	TRBV20-1	CSASRESSYEQYF	TGCAGTGCTAGTCGGGAGAGCTCCTACGAGCAGTACTTC
NA	TRBJ2-7	NA	TRBV5-1	CASSPGLSSRSYEQYF	TGCGCCAGCAGCCCCGGTCTTTCAAGTAGATCCTACGAGCAGTACTTC
NA	TRBJ2-5	NA	TRBV6-2/TRBV6-3	CASSSVQGSQETQYF	TGTGCCAGCAGTTCTGTACAGGGATCCCAAGAGACCCAGTACTTC
TRBD2	TRBJ2-7	NA	TRBV10-3	CAISVGGGSYEQYF	TGTGCCATCAGCGTCGGCGGGGGCTCCTACGAGCAGTACTTC
TRBD1	TRBJ2-5	NA	TRBV6-1	CASSERTGNRETQYF	TGTGCCAGCAGTGAAAGGACAGGGAATCGAGAGACCCAGTACTTC
NA	TRBJ2-2	NA	TRBV5-4	CASSLPGVNTGELFF	TGTGCCAGCAGCTTGCCAGGGGTGAACACCGGGGAGCTGTTTTTT
NA	TRBJ1-3	NA	TRBV7-2	CASSLVGDSGNTIYF	TGTGCCAGCAGCTTAGTGGGGGACTCTGGAAACACCATATATTTT
TRBD2	TRBJ2-7	NA	TRBV12-3/TRBV12-4	CASSLAREGEQYF	TGTGCCAGCAGTTTGGCCAGGGAGGGCGAGCAGTACTTC
NA	TRBJ1-2	NA	TRBV27	CASRDSDNPNYGYTF	TGTGCCAGCAGGGACAGCGATAATCCTAACTATGGCTACACCTTC
NA	TRBJ2-7	few	TRBV29-1	CSVEDNNEQYF	TGCAGCGTTGAAGATAACAACGAGCAGTACTTC
TRBD1	TRBJ1-1	NA	TRBV10-1	CASMGQLNTEAFF	TGCGCCAGCATGGGACAGTTGAACACTGAAGCTTTCTTT
NA	TRBJ2-7	NA	TRBV11-2	CASSLAHHSYEQYF	TGTGCCAGCAGCTTAGCACATCACTCCTACGAGCAGTACTTC
NA	TRBJ2-5	NA	TRBV27	CASSPIHLGSSETQYF	TGTGCCAGCAGTCCTATCCACCTAGGCAGCTCCGAGACCCAGTACTTC
NA	TRBJ2-1	NA	TRBV21-1	CASSSHRSSYNEQFF	TGTGCCAGCAGTTCTCACAGGAGCTCCTACAATGAGCAGTTCTTC